This T cell receptor beta chain appears in the sequencing data of a study of blood T cells in healthy people across ages. Together with a sample-barcoded 5' primer, a J-beta primer mix was included in a second PCR lasting roughly 7 to 11 cycles. One entry per CDR3 protein, called by TCRdb with MiXCR from the 5' RACE reads. The sample has about 800,000 distinct CDR3 sequences, around a quarter seen once. There are 12 residues in the CDR3. Germline V gives CDR1 DFQATT, CDR2 SNEGSKA (reference sequence). The same data also went into a second study, on T cells of mothers and their children.

Sequencing was done on a sample of blood. This sequence originates from a boy younger than 18 in good health. The chain employs TRBV20-1 and TRBJ2-5; D is uncertain. The J call may be in error: the DNA end matches TRBJ2-7 better. The DNA for the CDR3 is TGCAGTGCTAGGGTGGATATTGCCGAGCAGTACTTC. Translating it yields CSARVDIAEQYF.